Ten or more counts support the clone carrying this T cell receptor (beta chain). As yet, its antigen is unknown. The sample belongs to a study of CD8+CD57+ T cells in acquired aplastic anemia. In the study overall: Sorted CD4+ and CD8+ cells gave a mean 3.2 ug DNA, range about 0.19 to 27.4 ug. Healthy donors yielded roughly 11 million CD4+ cell reads on average.

The study's findings and limits: Controls and patients did not differ significantly in CD8+ Simpson's diversity. There were approximately 27 CD8+ CDR3 sequences that occurred in both patients and controls.

Genomic DNA, serving as template, underwent TCR beta VDJ and CDR3 profiling. Each CDR3 protein is one row after TCRdb ran MiXCR on the reads. Here the sample spans a few hundred thousand distinct CDR3 sequences, 30% to 40% being singletons. V lost 0 bases and J 7 bases, leaving 12 bases between the germline ends. Per germline, CDR1 SGHVS and CDR2 FQNEAQ. The CDR3 extends over 15 amino acids. This clonotype was sampled from a human donor in good health, serving as a control. Sequences were obtained from sorted CD4+, CD8+, or CD8+CD57+ T cells (not recorded which) from PBMCs. The rearrangement uses TRBV7-8 and TRBJ2-2, with a tentative D call TRBD2 (5 bases). The CDR3 loop reads CASSLARVLGGELFF. CDR3 DNA: TGTGCCAGCAGCTTAGCGCGGGTCTTGGGCGGGGAGCTGTTTTTT.